This T cell receptor (beta chain) was identified during a study of regulatory T cells in long-lasting Graves disease. The sample holds a few counts of this clonotype. Its target is not known. This CDR3 is 15 amino acids long. Trimming removed 0 bases from V and 8 bases from J, with 17 bases in between. CDR1 is DFQATT and CDR2 is SNEGSKA in the germline V gene (reference sequence). The time point is: newly diagnosed GD, antithyroid drugs for less than 3 months. PBMC-extracted RNA yielded the TCR library. Diagnosing Graves' disease relied on the American Thyroid Association guidelines. General study points: Under persistent disease, TRBV28, TRBJ1-2 and TRBJ2-5 were used preferentially. Less diverse TCR repertoires were seen in persistent Graves' patients than in newly diagnosed ones. Accuracy may have been reduced by the small sample size.

Libraries of TCR beta came from iRepertoire HTBI primers plus Arm-PCR of CDR3 regions. TCRdb recomputed calls from the multiplex PCR reads with MiXCR, one row per CDR3 protein. The data contain hundreds of thousands of distinct CDR3 sequences, roughly a sixth of them singletons. The material sequenced was peripheral blood mononuclear cells (PBMCs), taken at new diagnosis, from a patient treated with antithyroid drugs. The TCR originated in a female donor with Graves disease. V and J are TRBV20-1 and TRBJ1-5, with D possibly TRBD1 on 5 matching bases. The CDR3 region is CSAREAGPEGEPQHF. As DNA, the CDR3 is TGCAGTGCTAGAGAGGCAGGTCCCGAAGGGGAGCCCCAGCATTTT.